Presented here are 17 T cell receptor beta chains from one specimen sequenced in a study of neoadjuvant anti-PD-1 for oral cavity cancer. Produced via immunoSEQ multiplex PCR; TCRdb's table is partial and in-frame only. This table has about 15,000 clones, about 64% appearing once. The sample consisted of PBMCs, taken before nivolumab (anti-PD-1) treatment. The receptors were gathered from a person aged 35-79 years with oral cavity squamous cell carcinoma.

A note on this clone: Other DNA sequences in the same sample also yield this CDR3. The chain combines TRBV6-5 with TRBJ2-7; tentative D call: TRBD1 (6 bases). The CDR3 runs 12 residues. CDR1 is MNHEY, CDR2 SVGAGI, per germline. Trimming left V 5 bases short and J 4 bases short, with 9 bases between. CDR3 sequence: CASSLQGYEQYF. For the CDR3, the DNA is TGTGCCAGCAGTCTCCAGGGGTACGAGCAGTACTTC.

The chain carries TRBV30 and TRBJ2-2; 7 bases map to TRBD2. CDR1 is GTSNPN and CDR2 is SVGIG in the germline V gene (reference sequence). The ends lost 7 bases at V and 7 bases at J; junction bases unmatched: 15. This CDR3 region has 15 residues. CDR3 coding DNA: TGTGCCTTCAGCGGGACTAAGGCGTCCTTCGGGGAGCTGTTTTTT. The encoded protein is CAFSGTKASFGELFF.

V and J are TRBV11-2 and TRBJ2-7; D is uncertain. Trimming cost V 4 bases and J 1 base, with 14 bases left between them. CDR1 is SGHAT and CDR2 is FQNNGV in the germline V gene. CDR3 length: 15 residues. The CDR3 DNA reads as TGTGCCAGCAGCTCAGGTCCCCAAGTTTCCTACGAGCAGTACTTC. It is translated as CASSSGPQVSYEQYF.

V is TRBV7-9 and J is TRBJ1-2; D uncertain. CDR1 and CDR2 (germline): SEHNR, FQNEAQ (reference sequence). The CDR3 contains 16 residues. V was trimmed by 1 base and J by 1 base, leaving 13 bases between them. The CDR3 DNA is TGTGCCAGCAGCTTAGAGCTGGGTAGATTTAACTATGGCTACACCTTC. Residues: CASSLELGRFNYGYTF.

This rearrangement joins TRBV9 to TRBJ2-1; TRBD2 aligns across 7 bases. The V gene end was trimmed by 3 bases and the J gene end by 1 base; junction bases not matched to a gene: 4. Germline CDR1 reads SGDLS; CDR2 reads YYNGEE. This CDR3 has 15 residues. The CDR3 loop reads CASSGGGGSYNEQFF. The CDR3 DNA is TGTGCCAGCAGCGGCGGGGGAGGATCCTACAATGAGCAGTTCTTC.

This chain links TRBV30 with TRBJ1-5, with D maybe TRBD1 (6 bases). This CDR3 comprises 15 residues. With 4 bases removed from V and 3 bases from J, the gap between germline ends came to 16 bases. Germline CDR1 reads GTSNPN; CDR2 reads SVGIG (reference sequence). The CDR3 region is CAWNSQGEFNQPQHF. In DNA, the CDR3 is TGTGCCTGGAATTCACAGGGAGAGTTCAATCAGCCCCAGCATTTT.

The chain links TRBV13 to TRBJ2-5; D is possibly TRBD1 or TRBD2 (5 bases each). CDR3 size: 15 residues. The germline V and J ends were trimmed by 4 bases and 5 bases, with 17 bases remaining between them. Looked up from germline, CDR1 is PRHDT and CDR2 is FYEKMQ (reference sequence). The CDR3 protein is CASSSQPQGAETQYF. The CDR3 DNA reads TGTGCCAGCAGCTCTCAGCCTCAGGGAGCGGAGACCCAGTACTTC.

This clone was recorded a few times. This chain uses TRBV2 with TRBJ1-5, with 9 bases identical to TRBD1. Germline assignment: CDR1 SNHLY and CDR2 FYNNEI. Trimming cost V 5 bases and J 4 bases; bases outside gene matches: 3. This CDR3 contains 14 residues. CDR3 in DNA: TGTGCCAGCAGTTTCGGACAGGGGAATCAGCCCCAGCATTTT. It translates to CASSFGQGNQPQHF.

V usage is TRBV9 and J usage is TRBJ2-5; no definite D call. The CDR3 runs to 14 residues. Per germline, CDR1 SGDLS and CDR2 YYNGEE. Trimming cost V 3 bases and J 5 bases, with 14 bases left between them. For the CDR3, the DNA is TGTGCCAGCAGCGCGGCCGCGGATGGGGAGACCCAGTACTTC. This sequence encodes CASSAAADGETQYF.

This clone came up once. J is TRBJ2-5 and V is TRBV29-1, with D tentatively TRBD2 (5 bases). V was cut by 6 bases and J by 5 bases, with 19 bases left in between. The V gene's germline CDR1 is SQVTM and CDR2 ANQGSEA. The CDR3 totals 14 residues. CDR3 loop: CSVKASSRGETQYF. The CDR3 nucleotides read TGCAGCGTGAAAGCCTCTTCAAGAGGGGAGACCCAGTACTTC.

This clone came up once. The chain has TRBV6-5 and TRBJ2-2; D unresolved. The germline CDR1 and CDR2 sequences are MNHEY and SVGAGI. The CDR3 contains 14 residues. The V gene lost 2 bases and the J gene lost 2 bases, with 6 bases spanning the gap. CDR3 sequence: CASSYLINTGELFF. CDR3 in DNA: TGTGCCAGCAGTTACCTAATAAACACCGGGGAGCTGTTTTTT.

The genes are TRBV9 and TRBJ2-1; 7 bases are a match to TRBD2. The CDR3 is 13 residues long. Germline lookup yields CDR1 SGDLS and CDR2 YYNGEE. Germline trimming cut 1 base from V and 10 bases from J; bases unmatched to any gene: 5. The chain's CDR3 is CASSVILAGEQFF. CDR3 nucleotides: TGTGCCAGCAGCGTAATATTAGCGGGCGAGCAGTTCTTC. The full variable domain, rest sourced from reference TRBV9 and TRBJ2-1, is DSGVTQTPKHLITATGQRVTLRCSPRSGDLSVYWYQQSLDQGLQFLIQYYNGEERAKGNILERFSAQQFPDLHSELNLSSLELGDSALYFCASSVILAGEQFFGPGTRLTVL.

The CDR3 coding sequence is TGTGCCAGCAGTCCTCGGTTAGCGGACTACAATGAGCAGTTCTTC. Its translation: CASSPRLADYNEQFF. The rearrangement joins TRBV6-5 to TRBJ2-1, with D possibly TRBD2 on 6 matching bases. The CDR3 sequence is 15 residues long. V was cut by 5 bases and J by 3 bases, with 14 bases left in between. The germline CDR1 and CDR2 sequences are MNHEY and SVGAGI.

This clone has just a few counts. The chain combines TRBV5-5 with TRBJ1-1; 8 bases map to TRBD1. This CDR3 is built from 16 residues. The germline V gene has CDR1 SGHKS and CDR2 YYEKEE (reference sequence). V was clipped by 3 bases and J by 1 base; unmatched bases: 8. CDR3 bases: TGTGCCAGCAGCTGGGGGACAGGTCGAGCGAACACTGAAGCTTTCTTT. It encodes CASSWGTGRANTEAFF. Full variable domain (missing parts from reference TRBV5-5 and TRBJ1-1): DAGVTQSPTHLIKTRGQQVTLRCSPISGHKSVSWYQQVLGQGPQFIFQYYEKEERGRGNFPDRFSARQFPNYSSELNVNALLLGDSALYLCASSWGTGRANTEAFFGQGTRLTVV.

CDR3 in DNA: TGTGCCAGCAGCCCCGCCGGGGTCACGCCGAACCACGAGCAGTACTTC. Its translation: CASSPAGVTPNHEQYF. The J gene is TRBJ2-7, the V gene TRBV11-2, with a weak D call TRBD2 (5 bases). Trimming shortened V by 5 bases and J by 5 bases, and 22 bases separated the two germline ends. Germline CDR1 is SGHAT and CDR2 is FQNNGV. This CDR3 has 16 amino acids.

The chain links TRBV6-5 to TRBJ2-2; D uncertain. Germline V gene lookup returns CDR1 MNHEY and CDR2 SVGAGI. The CDR3 is 11 residues long. CDR3 protein: CGEQNTGELFF. As DNA, the CDR3 is TGTGGGGAACAGAACACCGGGGAGCTGTTTTTT.

The V gene is TRBV6-5, the J gene TRBJ1-1, with D possibly TRBD1 on 6 matching bases. V shed 5 bases and J shed 4 bases, with 14 bases lying between them. Per germline, CDR1 MNHEY and CDR2 SVGAGI. The CDR3 is 14 residues long. CDR3 amino acids: CASSPGGWVTEAFF. In DNA, the CDR3 is TGTGCCAGCAGTCCTGGGGGCTGGGTCACTGAAGCTTTCTTT.